This is a list of T cell receptor beta chains from one sample in a study of cytomegalovirus exposure and HLA in healthy donors. The table came from immunoSEQ multiplex PCR; TCRdb's copy has only in-frame clones and leaves some out. The sample contains under 130,000 clones, 86% of which appear only once. Sequenced sample: PBMCs. The receptors were sampled from a young woman in good health and CMV-seropositive. CDR3s include the opening cysteine and the closing phenylalanine or tryptophan. A D gene is named only where the DNA matches it firmly. Some rows have no size entry. The others give once, few or many, or a class for an expanded clone.

v_call: TRBV5-4
j_call: TRBJ2-7
clone_size: .
d_call: .
cdr3_nt: TGTGCCAGCAGCTTAACTGGACACAACTCCTACGAGCAGTACTTC
cdr3_aa: CASSLTGHNSYEQYF

v_call: TRBV11-2
j_call: TRBJ2-7
clone_size: .
d_call: .
cdr3_nt: TGTGCCAGCACCCTACCTGAGGGGGGGTCCTACGAGCAGTACTTC
cdr3_aa: CASTLPEGGSYEQYF

v_call: TRBV5-6
j_call: TRBJ2-1
clone_size: .
d_call: TRBD2
cdr3_nt: TGTGCCAGCAGCTTGGGTGCGGGAGGGCCCTTTTACAATGAGCAGTTCTTC
cdr3_aa: CASSLGAGGPFYNEQFF

v_call: TRBV14
j_call: TRBJ1-2
clone_size: .
d_call: .
cdr3_nt: TGTGCCAGCAGCCAAGGGACAGACTATGGCTACACCTTC
cdr3_aa: CASSQGTDYGYTF

v_call: TRBV6-6
j_call: TRBJ2-6
clone_size: .
d_call: .
cdr3_nt: TGTGCCAGCACCCTGGGGGCCAACGTCCTGACTTTC
cdr3_aa: CASTLGANVLTF

v_call: TRBV5-6
j_call: TRBJ1-6
clone_size: few
d_call: TRBD1
cdr3_nt: TGTGCCAGCAGCTTACTGGGACAGGACAATTCACCCCTCCACTTT
cdr3_aa: CASSLLGQDNSPLHF

v_call: TRBV27
j_call: TRBJ2-7
clone_size: .
d_call: TRBD2
cdr3_nt: TGTGCCAGCAGTCTGAGCGGGACGGACTTTTACTACGAGCAGTACTTC
cdr3_aa: CASSLSGTDFYYEQYF

v_call: TRBV5-1
j_call: TRBJ2-5
clone_size: .
d_call: TRBD2
cdr3_nt: TGCGCCAGCAGCCCGAATCTAGCGGGGGGGCTTCAAGAGACCCAGTACTTC
cdr3_aa: CASSPNLAGGLQETQYF

v_call: TRBV19
j_call: TRBJ2-4
clone_size: .
d_call: .
cdr3_nt: TGTGCCAGTCTGAGTCAGACTGCAAACATTCAGTACTTC
cdr3_aa: CASLSQTANIQYF

v_call: TRBV11-2
j_call: TRBJ2-1
clone_size: .
d_call: TRBD2
cdr3_nt: TGTGCCAGCAGCTGGGAGGGTGAGCAGTTCTTC
cdr3_aa: CASSWEGEQFF

v_call: TRBV18
j_call: TRBJ2-1
clone_size: .
d_call: .
cdr3_nt: TGTGCCAGCCACCGACAGTCCTACAATGAGCAGTTCTTC
cdr3_aa: CASHRQSYNEQFF

v_call: TRBV28
j_call: TRBJ1-4
clone_size: .
d_call: .
cdr3_nt: TGTGCCAGCAGTTCCGGAGGGTCGGCTAATGAAAAACTGTTTTTT
cdr3_aa: CASSSGGSANEKLFF

v_call: TRBV5-1
j_call: TRBJ2-7
clone_size: .
d_call: TRBD2
cdr3_nt: TGCGCCAGCAGCATACTAGCGGGTTCTTCCTACGAGCAGTACTTC
cdr3_aa: CASSILAGSSYEQYF

v_call: TRBV2
j_call: TRBJ1-5
clone_size: .
d_call: .
cdr3_nt: TGTGCCAGCAACCCACAGGGAGTAAGTCAGCCCCAGCATTTT
cdr3_aa: CASNPQGVSQPQHF

v_call: TRBV4-2
j_call: TRBJ2-2
clone_size: .
d_call: .
cdr3_nt: TGTGCCAGCACCGGGGGGCTCGGCGGGGAGCTGTTTTTT
cdr3_aa: CASTGGLGGELFF

v_call: TRBV9
j_call: TRBJ1-2
clone_size: .
d_call: TRBD1
cdr3_nt: TGTGCCAGCAGCGTAGGGGCAGGGGGCGACTATGGCTACACCTTC
cdr3_aa: CASSVGAGGDYGYTF

v_call: TRBV10-3
j_call: TRBJ1-4
clone_size: .
d_call: TRBD1
cdr3_nt: TGTGCCATCAGTGTGGGGGCAGGGGGCGGTAATGAAAAACTGTTTTTT
cdr3_aa: CAISVGAGGGNEKLFF

v_call: TRBV5-6
j_call: TRBJ2-3
clone_size: .
d_call: .
cdr3_nt: TGTGCCAGCATGGGGCGGCGCACAGATACGCAGTATTTT
cdr3_aa: CASMGRRTDTQYF

v_call: TRBV7-9
j_call: TRBJ2-1
clone_size: .
d_call: TRBD2
cdr3_nt: TGTGCCAGCAGCTACCTCTCGGGGGGACTAGCCGTGTACAATGAGCAGTTCTTC
cdr3_aa: CASSYLSGGLAVYNEQFF

v_call: TRBV10-1
j_call: TRBJ2-2
clone_size: .
d_call: .
cdr3_nt: TGCGCCAGCAGTGAGTCGAACGGCGGCGGGGAGCTGTTTTTT
cdr3_aa: CASSESNGGGELFF

v_call: TRBV18
j_call: TRBJ2-7
clone_size: .
d_call: .
cdr3_nt: TGTGCCAGCTCACCCGAACAGGGGAGGACCTACGAGCAGTACTTC
cdr3_aa: CASSPEQGRTYEQYF

v_call: TRBV5-4
j_call: TRBJ2-2
clone_size: .
d_call: .
cdr3_nt: TGTGCCAGCAGCCCGGAGACAGACGTACCCGGGGAGCTGTTTTTT
cdr3_aa: CASSPETDVPGELFF

v_call: TRBV7-2
j_call: TRBJ2-1
clone_size: .
d_call: TRBD2
cdr3_nt: TGTGCCAGCAGCCCTAGCGGGGATTACAATGAGCAGTTCTTC
cdr3_aa: CASSPSGDYNEQFF

v_call: TRBV30
j_call: TRBJ1-3
clone_size: .
d_call: .
cdr3_nt: TGTGCCTGGACCGGGTCTGGAAACACCATATATTTT
cdr3_aa: CAWTGSGNTIYF

v_call: TRBV5-1
j_call: TRBJ2-7
clone_size: few
d_call: TRBD2
cdr3_nt: TGCGCCAGCAGCTTTGGGATAGCGGGAGCCTCCTACGAGCAGTACTTC
cdr3_aa: CASSFGIAGASYEQYF

v_call: TRBV5-4
j_call: TRBJ2-5
clone_size: .
d_call: TRBD1
cdr3_nt: TGTGCCAGCAGCTCCTGGACAGGGAAAGAGACCCAGTACTTC
cdr3_aa: CASSSWTGKETQYF

v_call: TRBV29-1
j_call: TRBJ1-1
clone_size: .
d_call: .
cdr3_nt: TGCAGCGTTGATCGGGGGTTCCGAGGGGCGGAGGATACTGAAGCTTTCTTT
cdr3_aa: CSVDRGFRGAEDTEAFF

v_call: TRBV19
j_call: TRBJ1-4
clone_size: .
d_call: .
cdr3_nt: TGTGCCAGTAGTATGATCGGAGGAGATGAAAAACTGTTTTTT
cdr3_aa: CASSMIGGDEKLFF

v_call: TRBV6-4
j_call: TRBJ1-2
clone_size: .
d_call: TRBD1
cdr3_nt: TGTGCCAGCAGCCGGGACAGGAGCGCCTATGGCTACACCTTC
cdr3_aa: CASSRDRSAYGYTF

v_call: TRBV28
j_call: TRBJ2-2
clone_size: .
d_call: .
cdr3_nt: TGTGCCAGCACCCCTAGGAGGGTTGGCCTTACCGGGGAGCTGTTTTTT
cdr3_aa: CASTPRRVGLTGELFF

v_call: TRBV7-9
j_call: TRBJ1-1
clone_size: once
d_call: .
cdr3_nt: TGTGCCAGCAGCCGACTTACTGAAGCTTTCTTT
cdr3_aa: CASSRLTEAFF

v_call: TRBV27
j_call: TRBJ2-4
clone_size: once
d_call: .
cdr3_nt: TGTGCCAGCAGTGCGCCCCCCCTAGCCAAAAACATTCAGTACTTC
cdr3_aa: CASSAPPLAKNIQYF

v_call: TRBV11-3
j_call: TRBJ2-5
clone_size: .
d_call: .
cdr3_nt: TGTGCCAGCAGCTTCGGGGAGACCCAGTACTTC
cdr3_aa: CASSFGETQYF

v_call: TRBV5-6
j_call: TRBJ1-6
clone_size: .
d_call: TRBD1
cdr3_nt: TGTGCCAGCAGCTTGGAGGGACAGTATAATTCACCCCTCCACTTT
cdr3_aa: CASSLEGQYNSPLHF

v_call: TRBV18
j_call: TRBJ2-7
clone_size: once
d_call: TRBD1
cdr3_nt: TGTGCCAGCTCACCCGGGACAGGGGGCCTTAGGGAGCAGTACTTC
cdr3_aa: CASSPGTGGLREQYF

v_call: TRBV27
j_call: TRBJ2-7
clone_size: once
d_call: .
cdr3_nt: TGTGCCAGCAGTGGGTCTGCCGCAGGCTACGAGCAGTACTTC
cdr3_aa: CASSGSAAGYEQYF

v_call: TRBV30
j_call: TRBJ1-6
clone_size: once
d_call: .
cdr3_nt: TGTGCCTGGAGTGTATCAGGCCGGGGGGATTATAATTCACCCCTCCACTTT
cdr3_aa: CAWSVSGRGDYNSPLHF

v_call: TRBV11-2
j_call: TRBJ1-1
clone_size: .
d_call: .
cdr3_nt: TGTGCCAGCAGCTATACAAGTAACACTGAAGCTTTCTTT
cdr3_aa: CASSYTSNTEAFF

v_call: TRBV27
j_call: TRBJ2-1
clone_size: .
d_call: TRBD1
cdr3_nt: TGTGCCAGCAGTTTGGGGACAGGCTACAATGAGCAGTTCTTC
cdr3_aa: CASSLGTGYNEQFF

v_call: TRBV27
j_call: TRBJ2-7
clone_size: once
d_call: TRBD1
cdr3_nt: TGTGCCAGCAGTTTAGACAGGGGAAGTCCCTACGAGCAGTACTTC
cdr3_aa: CASSLDRGSPYEQYF

v_call: TRBV12-5
j_call: TRBJ1-3
clone_size: .
d_call: .
cdr3_nt: TGTGCTAGTGGAGCAGGAGGCAGAAACACCATATATTTT
cdr3_aa: CASGAGGRNTIYF